The 30 T cell receptor beta chains below come from one sample, sequenced in a study of shared T cell receptors in the human thymus. Here immunoSEQ multiplex PCR was the method, and the copy in TCRdb shows in-frame clones only, minus some. The sample has 550,000 to 800,000 clones; approximately 83% are singletons. These data also featured in a second study, about human thymus T cells.

Sequencing was carried out using thymocytes. The source is a girl less than two years old with a congenital heart defect.

The chain couples TRBV6-1 to TRBJ2-6; 10 bases are a match to TRBD1. The CDR3 is 19 amino acids. V dropped 4 bases and J dropped 1; count of bases not matched to a gene: 10. Germline V gene data show CDR1 as MNHNS and CDR2 as SASEGT. CDR3 in amino acids: CASSADGTGDGSGANVLTF. DNA of the CDR3: TGTGCCAGCAGTGCAGATGGGACAGGGGACGGGTCTGGGGCCAACGTCCTGACTTTC.

The gene calls are TRBV28 and TRBJ2-2; the D is unclear. Per the germline V gene, CDR1 is MDHEN and CDR2 is SYDVKM. The CDR3 loop spans 14 amino acids. The V end lost 7 bases, the J end lost 1 base, and 10 bases lay between the germline ends. The CDR3 region has the DNA TGTGCCAGCATGGCTTCAGAGAACACCGGGGAGCTGTTTTTT. Its translation is CASMASENTGELFF.

The J gene is TRBJ2-1, the V gene TRBV6-6, with D possibly being TRBD1 (5 bases). The CDR3 totals 13 residues. Germline lookup yields CDR1 MNHNY and CDR2 SVGAGI (reference sequence). V was trimmed by 2 bases and J by 8 bases, leaving 10 bases between them. The CDR3 nucleotides are TGTGCCAGCAGTTACGTAGGGGTGGATGAGCAGTTCTTC. This encodes CASSYVGVDEQFF.

The chain employs TRBV10-3 and TRBJ1-1; D is uncertain. CDR1 is ENHRY and CDR2 is SYGVKD in the germline V gene. Deletions cut 2 bases from V and 5 bases from J, with 9 bases between. This CDR3 is built from 13 residues. CDR3 sequence: CAISEPFMTEAFF. The CDR3 coding sequence is TGTGCCATCAGTGAGCCCTTTATGACTGAAGCTTTCTTT.

The rearrangement joins TRBV27 to TRBJ1-1; 12 positions match TRBD1. The CDR3 loop spans 14 amino acids. V lost 6 bases and J lost 12; bases outside the gene matches: 11. Germline lookup yields CDR1 MNHEY and CDR2 SMNVEV (reference sequence). CDR3 protein: CASSNPPGQGATFF. For the CDR3, the DNA is TGTGCCAGCAGCAACCCCCCGGGACAGGGGGCGACTTTCTTT.

The chain has TRBV5-6 and TRBJ2-5, with D possibly TRBD2 on 5 matching bases. With 6 bases removed from V and 5 bases from J, the gap between germline ends came to 23 bases. From germline, CDR1 is SGHDT and CDR2 YYEEEE. This CDR3 spans 16 amino acids. CDR3 amino acids: CASKKWGARVGETQYF. The CDR3, as DNA: TGTGCCAGCAAGAAGTGGGGAGCCCGGGTGGGGGAGACCCAGTACTTC. Supplemented by reference TRBV5-6 and TRBJ2-5, the full variable domain reads DAGVTQSPTHLIKTRGQQVTLRCSPKSGHDTVSWYQQALGQGPQFIFQYYEEEERQRGNFPDRFSGHQFPNYSSELNVNALLLGDSALYLCASKKWGARVGETQYFGPGTRLLVL.

The chain is built from TRBV29-1 and TRBJ1-1; D remains ambiguous. Germline V gives CDR1 SQVTM, CDR2 ANQGSEA. The CDR3 is made up of 14 amino acids. V was clipped by 5 bases and J by 2 bases, with 15 bases between them. CDR3 region: CSVLSRPSNTEAFF. The CDR3 coding sequence is TGCAGCGTTCTCTCCCGTCCGTCTAACACTGAAGCTTTCTTT.

The rearrangement uses TRBV2 and TRBJ1-3; the D is unclear. CDR3 length equals 11 residues. V lost 8 bases, J lost 6 bases, and 8 bases lay in between. The germline gives CDR1 SNHLY, CDR2 FYNNEI. CDR3 region: CASSEENTIYF. As DNA, the CDR3 is TGTGCCAGCTCAGAGGAAAACACCATATATTTT.

Only one count was recorded for this clone. The chain combines TRBV9 with TRBJ2-1, with 11 positions matching TRBD2. Germline-derived CDR1 and CDR2 are SGDLS and YYNGEE. The CDR3 runs 14 residues. The V and J ends lost 5 bases and 3 bases, in that order; junction bases with no gene match: 1. CDR3 sequence (DNA): TGTGCCAGCAGTAGCGGGGGGGTCTACAATGAGCAGTTCTTC. Encoded protein: CASSSGGVYNEQFF.

The chain recombines TRBV5-1 with TRBJ2-7; 7 nucleotides align to TRBD1. The germline CDR1 and CDR2 sequences are SGHRS and YFSETQ. The CDR3 has 14 amino acids. The junction had 6 bases not matched to a gene; V was cut back by 4 bases and J by 2 bases. In DNA form, the CDR3 reads TGCGCCAGCAGCATACGAGGGACAGCCTACGAGCAGTACTTC. It specifies CASSIRGTAYEQYF.

The chain has TRBV12-5 and TRBJ1-5; a weak D match, TRBD1 (6 bases). The CDR3 is 15 amino acids. CDR1 LGHNT and CDR2 FRNRAP come from the germline V gene. Trimming removed 1 base from V and 6 bases from J, with 13 bases in between. The CDR3 reads CASGLDYQGSQPQHF. The DNA of the CDR3 is TGTGCTAGTGGTTTGGATTACCAGGGGAGTCAGCCCCAGCATTTT.

The chain links TRBV6-1 to TRBJ1-3, with TRBD1 identical over 8 bases. The CDR3 loop spans 15 amino acids. Germline V CDR1 and CDR2: MNHNS, SASEGT. Trimming took 6 bases from V and 0 from J; bases not matched to a gene: 4. The CDR3 region is CASRPDRVSGNTIYF. CDR3 coding DNA: TGTGCCAGCAGACCGGACAGGGTCTCTGGAAACACCATATATTTT.

This chain links TRBV7-8 with TRBJ1-5, with 9 bases fitting TRBD1. Trimming took 5 bases from V and 7 from J; bases not matched to a gene: 6. CDR1 and CDR2 (germline): SGHVS, FQNEAQ. CDR3 length equals 14 residues. The CDR3 loop reads CASSKEGQGQPQHF. Written as DNA, the CDR3 is TGTGCCAGCAGCAAGGAGGGACAGGGACAGCCCCAGCATTTT.

This clone appeared a single time. The genes are TRBV6-1 and TRBJ2-1; D is possibly TRBD1 (6 bases). The CDR3 has 15 residues. CDR1 is MNHNS and CDR2 is SASEGT in the germline V gene. Trimming left V 9 bases short and J 4 bases short, with 19 bases between. In DNA, the CDR3 is TGTGCCAGTTCCAGGTCGTGGGGGCCTTACAATGAGCAGTTCTTC. Its protein is CASSRSWGPYNEQFF.

The chain is built from TRBV9 and TRBJ1-2; 10 bases match TRBD1. With 7 bases clipped from V and 0 bases from J, the junction kept 21 bases outside the gene matches. This CDR3 has 20 residues. Germline loops: CDR1 SGDLS, CDR2 YYNGEE. The CDR3 is CASRKTPWTGGFLANYGYTF. CDR3 DNA sequence: TGTGCCAGCCGGAAAACTCCTTGGACAGGGGGTTTTTTAGCTAACTATGGCTACACCTTC.

V and J are TRBV28 and TRBJ1-5, with TRBD1 identical over 7 bases. The CDR3 length is 19 residues. V was pared by 2 bases and J by 5 bases, with 18 bases of the junction left unmatched. CDR1 MDHEN and CDR2 SYDVKM come from the germline V gene. This CDR3 is CASSLPLLGQGGVHQPQHF. CDR3 nucleotides: TGTGCCAGCAGTTTACCCCTCTTAGGGCAGGGGGGTGTACATCAGCCCCAGCATTTT.

The chain links TRBV19 to TRBJ2-7; D unclear. The ends were cut back, 7 bases at V and 2 bases at J, with 12 bases in the middle. This CDR3 comprises 13 residues. The V gene's germline CDR1 is LNHDA and CDR2 SQIVND (reference sequence). The CDR3: CASISSTTYEQYF. The CDR3 DNA sequence: TGTGCCAGTATAAGCTCCACGACCTACGAGCAGTACTTC. Looking up the rest from reference TRBV19 and TRBJ2-7 gives the full variable domain: DGGITQSPKYLFRKEGQNVTLSCEQNLNHDAMYWYRQDPGQGLRLIYYSQIVNDFQKGDIAEGYSVSREKKESFPLTVTSAQKNPTAFYLCASISSTTYEQYFGPGTRLTVT.

The chain joins TRBV28 to TRBJ1-5; D gene unclear. V was clipped by 5 bases and J by 7 bases, with 21 bases between them. Germline CDR1 MDHEN, CDR2 SYDVKM. CDR3 length equals 16 residues. CDR3 in amino acids: CASSTILRYCRQPQHF. DNA for the CDR3: TGTGCCAGCAGTACAATCCTCAGGTATTGTCGACAGCCCCAGCATTTT.

The genes are TRBV5-1 and TRBJ2-7, with D perhaps matching TRBD1 (5 bases). CDR3 size: 20 residues. The V end lost 3 bases, the J end lost 0 bases, and 28 bases lay between the germline ends. Germline CDR1 and CDR2: SGHRS and YFSETQ. The CDR3 spells CASSSRPDTGPIRGSYEQYF. The DNA for the CDR3 is TGCGCCAGCAGCTCCAGGCCGGACACAGGTCCAATACGAGGCTCCTACGAGCAGTACTTC.

This clone was detected a few times. The chain combines TRBV5-4 with TRBJ1-2; D remains unclear. Germline CDR1 reads SGHNT; CDR2 reads YYREEE (reference sequence). The germline V and J ends were trimmed by 10 bases and 4 bases, with 14 bases remaining between them. The CDR3 runs to 12 residues. The CDR3 DNA sequence: TGTGCCGGCCACGAGGGAAGCTATGGCTACACCTTC. Its translation: CAGHEGSYGYTF.

The chain has TRBV30 and TRBJ1-5; D might be TRBD1 (5 bases). V lost 4 bases and J 2 bases, leaving 21 bases between the germline ends. Germline V CDR1 and CDR2: GTSNPN, SVGIG (reference sequence). This CDR3 comprises 17 residues. CDR3 amino acids: CAWIKKQARQRNQPQHF. The CDR3 nucleotides are TGTGCCTGGATCAAAAAGCAAGCCAGACAGCGCAATCAGCCCCAGCATTTT. Filled out from reference TRBV30 and TRBJ1-5, the complete variable domain reads SQTIHQWPATLVQPVGSPLSLECTVEGTSNPNLYWYRQAAGRGLQLLFYSVGIGQISSEVPQNLSASRPQDRQFILSSKKLLLSDSGFYLCAWIKKQARQRNQPQHFGDGTRLSIL.

The gene calls are TRBV13 and TRBJ1-3; possibly TRBD1 for D (5 bases). The germline gives CDR1 PRHDT, CDR2 FYEKMQ (reference sequence). V lost 3 bases, J lost 2 bases, and 11 bases lay in between. The CDR3 totals 15 residues. The chain's CDR3 is CASSFRETTGNTIYF. The CDR3 region has the DNA TGTGCCAGCAGCTTCAGGGAAACCACTGGAAACACCATATATTTT. Variable domain in full (rest from reference TRBV13 and TRBJ1-3): AAGVIQSPRHLIKEKRETATLKCYPIPRHDTVYWYQQGPGQDPQFLISFYEKMQSDKGSIPDRFSAQQFSDYHSELNMSSLELGDSALYFCASSFRETTGNTIYFGEGSWLTVV.

The rearrangement uses TRBV7-9 and TRBJ1-2; 7 bases align to TRBD1. In germline, CDR1 is SEHNR, CDR2 FQNEAQ (reference sequence). The CDR3 is 18 residues long. V trimming: 3 bases; J trimming: 3 bases; junction bases outside the gene matches: 16. The CDR3 is CASSFPPWTGNPHYGYTF. For the CDR3, the DNA is TGTGCCAGCAGCTTTCCTCCGTGGACAGGCAATCCCCACTATGGCTACACCTTC.

This chain uses TRBV6-5 with TRBJ1-2; D might be TRBD1 (6 bases). This CDR3 is 14 amino acids long. The germline V and J ends were trimmed by 5 bases and 6 bases, with 16 bases remaining between them. Germline-derived CDR1 and CDR2 are MNHEY and SVGAGI. The CDR3 nucleotides are TGTGCCAGCAGTCCTGGGGGCAGGGTCCATGGCTACACCTTC. This sequence encodes CASSPGGRVHGYTF.

The chain links TRBV5-6 to TRBJ2-7, with TRBD2 matching 10 bases. This CDR3 has 17 amino acids. The germline V gene has CDR1 SGHDT and CDR2 YYEEEE. V shed 4 bases, J shed 2 bases, and the junction held 12 bases outside the gene matches. CDR3 sequence: CASSRGLAAILTYEQYF. The CDR3 DNA reads TGTGCCAGCAGCCGAGGACTAGCGGCTATATTAACCTACGAGCAGTACTTC.

The chain couples TRBV4-2 to TRBJ1-1; D gene ambiguous. CDR3 length equals 16 residues. Trimming left V 4 bases short and J 0 bases short, with 15 bases between. The germline V gene encodes CDR1 LGHNA and CDR2 YNFKEQ. This chain's CDR3 is CASSPGERPLNTEAFF. CDR3 bases: TGTGCCAGCAGCCCAGGTGAGAGACCGCTGAACACTGAAGCTTTCTTT.

The chain uses TRBV5-6 and TRBJ1-1, with TRBD1 matching over 9 bases. CDR1 SGHDT and CDR2 YYEEEE come from the germline V gene. With 4 bases clipped from V and 6 bases from J, the junction kept 16 bases outside the gene matches. The CDR3 runs to 17 residues. Here the CDR3 reads CASSRGPYRGRRAEAFF. Written as DNA, the CDR3 is TGTGCCAGCAGCCGGGGACCCTACAGGGGGCGTAGAGCTGAAGCTTTCTTT.

The rearrangement uses TRBV5-6 and TRBJ1-2, with no clear D. The CDR3 consists of 13 residues. The V gene's germline CDR1 is SGHDT and CDR2 YYEEEE. The V end lost 0 bases, the J end lost 4 bases, and 7 bases lay between the germline ends. CDR3 DNA sequence: TGTGCCAGCAGCTTGGGTCGGGGCTATGGCTACACCTTC. Translation gives CASSLGRGYGYTF.

The gene calls are TRBV6-1 and TRBJ1-5; 11 bases line up with TRBD1. The V and J ends lost 2 bases and 5 bases, in that order; junction bases with no gene match: 17. Germline V gives CDR1 MNHNS, CDR2 SASEGT. This CDR3 comprises 20 residues. In DNA, the CDR3 is TGTGCCAGCAGTGAAAGTATCGCGGACAGGGGGCTTTGGTGGCATCAGCCCCAGCATTTT. It yields the protein CASSESIADRGLWWHQPQHF.

This clone has just one count. The chain recombines TRBV5-1 with TRBJ1-2; maybe TRBD1 (5 bases). Trimming cost V 5 bases and J 7 bases, with 18 bases left between them. Looked up from germline, CDR1 is SGHRS and CDR2 is YFSETQ. The CDR3 spans 14 residues. In DNA, the CDR3 is TGCGCCAGCAGATCCCAGGGCGAAGCCCGTGGCTACACCTTC. Its translation is CASRSQGEARGYTF.